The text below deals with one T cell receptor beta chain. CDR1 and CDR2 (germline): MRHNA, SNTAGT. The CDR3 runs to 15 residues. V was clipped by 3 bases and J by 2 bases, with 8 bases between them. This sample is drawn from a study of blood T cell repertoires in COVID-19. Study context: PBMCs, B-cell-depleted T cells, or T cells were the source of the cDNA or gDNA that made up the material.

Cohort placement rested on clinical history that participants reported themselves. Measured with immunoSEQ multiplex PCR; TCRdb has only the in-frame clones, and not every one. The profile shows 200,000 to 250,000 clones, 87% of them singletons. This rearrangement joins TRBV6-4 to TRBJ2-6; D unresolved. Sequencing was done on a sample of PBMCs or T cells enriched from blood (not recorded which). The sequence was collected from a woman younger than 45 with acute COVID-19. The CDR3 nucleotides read TGTGCCAGCAGTGAAGAAGGAGCTGGGGCCAACGTCCTGACTTTC. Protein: CASSEEGAGANVLTF.